This TCR beta chain is drawn from a study of T-cell reconstitution after alpha-beta-depleted transplantation in children. As it was prepared, the TCRbeta library received unique molecular identifiers. MiXCR was run by TCRdb on the PCR reads, yielding one entry per CDR3 protein. The sample gives some 290,000 distinct CDR3 sequences, around 25% of which show up once; approximately 10% is in the top ten. The table lists this clonotype with a few counts. Its antigen is not identified. The length of the CDR3 is 11 residues. CDR1 DFQATT and CDR2 SNEGSKA come from the germline V gene (reference sequence). V was pared by 7 bases and J by 5 bases, with 10 bases between. Study-wide points: Recipient T cells and thymic progenitors that survived were the source of the high TCRbeta diversity seen at day 60 in some patients. Two months or so post-transplant, alpha-beta T cells reportedly derived from several hundred expanded graft clones. T-cell counts and diversity at one year post-transplant came mainly from newly produced T cells.

Sequenced material: PBMCs, mostly from graft donor cells, taken 180 days after TCRalphabeta/CD19-depleted stem cell transplant. The rearrangement uses TRBV20-1 and TRBJ2-3; D ambiguous. This TCR was recovered from a male patient younger than 18 who had a stem cell transplant for acute lymphoblastic leukemia, so the T cells may come from the graft donor. The CDR3, as DNA: TGCAGTGTACTCACCCGAGATACGCAGTATTTT. Translating it yields CSVLTRDTQYF.